The entry below gives a single T cell receptor beta chain sequence along with its context. What it binds is not known. The data derive from a study of T-cell reconstitution after alpha-beta-depleted transplantation in children. Regarding the study as a whole: Several hundred expanded graft clones reportedly were the source of alpha-beta T cells about two months after transplant. T-cell counts and diversity at one year following transplant were attributed mainly to newly produced T cells.

The CDR3 has 14 residues. V lost 0 bases and J lost 7, with 7 bases in between. The germline gives CDR1 MNHEY, CDR2 SVGAGI. Unique molecular identifiers were incorporated into the prepared TCRbeta library. TCRdb ran MiXCR on the PCR reads and lists one entry per CDR3 protein. The sample gives roughly 220,000 distinct CDR3 sequences, approximately 8.4% of which show up once; 35% is in the top ten. The material sequenced was PBMCs, mostly from graft donor cells, taken 360 days after TCRalphabeta/CD19-depleted stem cell transplant. This rearrangement joins TRBV6-5 to TRBJ1-6, with D unresolved. The origin of this receptor is a male patient between 2 and 10 years old who had a stem cell transplant for acute myeloid leukemia, so the T cells may come from the graft donor. As DNA, the CDR3 is TGTGCCAGCAGTTACTCCGCCATGAATTCACCCCTCCACTTT. It is translated as CASSYSAMNSPLHF.